The 5 T cell receptor beta chains in this list originate from one sample, sequenced in a study of spatial heterogeneity in lung cancer. Findings of the study overall: Expanded intratumoral alpha and beta TCR counts tracked tumor mutation counts.

The antigens of these receptors remain unknown. TCRdb analysed the 5' RACE reads with MiXCR anew, one entry per CDR3 protein. The sample carries more than 20,000 distinct CDR3 sequences, 5% to 7% recorded once. Time point given: sample taken at primary tumor resection. The sequenced sample was lung tumor tissue, obtained at surgery. The receptors derive from a male donor with early-stage non-small cell lung cancer.

There are many counts of this clonotype. The chain combines TRBV6-5 with TRBJ1-5, with TRBD1 matching over 9 bases. CDR3 length: 16 residues. Germline CDR1 MNHEY, CDR2 SVGAGI. V shed 5 bases, J shed 7 bases, and the junction held 12 bases outside the gene matches. The CDR3: CASSQLGQGMRQPQHF. CDR3 DNA sequence: TGTGCCAGCAGTCAACTAGGACAGGGGATGAGGCAGCCCCAGCATTTT.

A word on this clonotype: A much larger clone lies a single base off, so this may be a read error. This chain joins TRBV28 and TRBJ1-2, with 8 positions matching TRBD1. Germline values: CDR1 MDHEN, CDR2 SYDVKM. This CDR3 comprises 16 residues. V lost 5 bases to trimming and J lost 6 bases; unmatched junction nucleotides: 14. The CDR3 DNA follows: TGTGCCAGCAGTCTGACTGGACAGGGTAGGGACCATGGCTACACCTTC. It specifies CASSLTGQGRDHGYTF.

This clonotype has just a few counts. The chain couples TRBV28 to TRBJ2-1, with 8 bases that match TRBD1. CDR3 length: 16 residues. Germline CDR1 and CDR2: MDHEN and SYDVKM. Trimming cost V 5 bases and J 10 bases; bases outside gene matches: 16. CDR3 sequence reads: CASSGGTGPPTMEQFF. Written as DNA, the CDR3 is TGTGCCAGCAGTGGGGGGACAGGCCCCCCTACAATGGAGCAGTTCTTC.

This clonotype came up a few times. The V and J genes are TRBV19 and TRBJ2-7; D assignment may be TRBD1 or TRBD2 (5 bases each). CDR1 is LNHDA, CDR2 SQIVND, per germline (reference sequence). This CDR3 comprises 14 residues. The V end lost 5 bases, the J end lost 2 bases, and 13 bases lay between the germline ends. CDR3 nucleotide sequence: TGTGCCAGTAGTCTCCGGGACGACCCCTACGAGCAGTACTTC. It is translated as CASSLRDDPYEQYF.

This clonotype was picked up many times. The V gene is TRBV11-2, the J gene TRBJ2-3, with D uncertain. Germline V lookup: CDR1 SGHAT, CDR2 FQNNGV. This CDR3 has 13 residues. Trimming removed 5 bases from V and 2 bases from J, with 8 bases in between. The CDR3 DNA is TGTGCCAGCAGCCCGACAAACACAGATACGCAGTATTTT. Its protein product is CASSPTNTDTQYF.